The text below deals with one TCR beta chain. The sample belongs to a study of T cell changes during pregnancy in multiple sclerosis. Per germline, CDR1 LNHDA and CDR2 SQIVND (reference sequence). Trimming at V came to 4 bases and at J to 0 bases, leaving 0 bases not matched to a gene. The CDR3 covers 14 residues. Repertoires were generated with immunoSEQ multiplex PCR, while TCRdb's copy carries only in-frame clones and drops some. This table has fewer than 70,000 clones, roughly 90% appearing once. The genes are TRBV19 and TRBJ2-7; TRBD1 matches 10 bases. The sample consisted of peripheral blood, taken in the second trimester of pregnancy. This receptor was obtained from a female donor with multiple sclerosis, enrolled in a pregnancy study. CDR3 sequence reads: CASSRTGGSYEQYF. CDR3 DNA: TGTGCCAGTAGTAGGACAGGGGGCTCCTACGAGCAGTACTTC.